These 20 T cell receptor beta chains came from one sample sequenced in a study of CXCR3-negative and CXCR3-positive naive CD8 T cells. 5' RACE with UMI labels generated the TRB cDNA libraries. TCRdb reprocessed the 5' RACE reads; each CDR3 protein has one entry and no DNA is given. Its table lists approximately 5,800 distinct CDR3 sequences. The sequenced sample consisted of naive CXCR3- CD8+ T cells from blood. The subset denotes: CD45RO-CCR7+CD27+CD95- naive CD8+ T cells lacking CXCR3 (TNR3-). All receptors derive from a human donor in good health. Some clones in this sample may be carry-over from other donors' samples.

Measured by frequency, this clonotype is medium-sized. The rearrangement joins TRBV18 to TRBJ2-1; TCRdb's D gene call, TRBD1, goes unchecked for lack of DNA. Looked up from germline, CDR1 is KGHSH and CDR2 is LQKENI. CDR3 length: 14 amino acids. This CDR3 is CASSPPMAGNEQFF.

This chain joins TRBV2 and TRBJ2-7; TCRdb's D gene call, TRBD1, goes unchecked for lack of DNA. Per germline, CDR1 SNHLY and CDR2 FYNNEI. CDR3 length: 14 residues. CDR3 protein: CASSPVDNSYEQYF.

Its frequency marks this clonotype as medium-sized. The CDR3 sequence: CSARGGGSSYEQYF. This chain joins TRBV29-1 and TRBJ2-7; TCRdb calls TRBD1, which cannot be checked without DNA. CDR1 SQVTM and CDR2 ANQGSEA come from the germline V gene. The CDR3 consists of 14 residues.

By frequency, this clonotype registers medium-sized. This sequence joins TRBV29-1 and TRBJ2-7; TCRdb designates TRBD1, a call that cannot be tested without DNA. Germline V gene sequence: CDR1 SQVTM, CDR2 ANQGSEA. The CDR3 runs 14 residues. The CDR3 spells CSVEDRPGAYEQYF.

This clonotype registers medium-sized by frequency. The CDR3 loop reads CASSERTGAGTEQFF. The rearrangement joins TRBV6-4 to TRBJ2-1; checking the TCRdb D call of TRBD1 is not possible without DNA. CDR1 MRHNA and CDR2 SNTAGT come from the germline V gene. The CDR3 has 15 amino acids.

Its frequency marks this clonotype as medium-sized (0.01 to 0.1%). The CDR3: CASSLRAYNEQFF. The V gene is TRBV5-1, the J gene TRBJ2-1. Germline values: CDR1 SGHRS, CDR2 YFSETQ. The CDR3 is 13 amino acids.

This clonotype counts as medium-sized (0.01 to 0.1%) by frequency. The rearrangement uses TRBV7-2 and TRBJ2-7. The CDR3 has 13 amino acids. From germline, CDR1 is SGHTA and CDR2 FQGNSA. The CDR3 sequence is CASRSQGVHEQYF.

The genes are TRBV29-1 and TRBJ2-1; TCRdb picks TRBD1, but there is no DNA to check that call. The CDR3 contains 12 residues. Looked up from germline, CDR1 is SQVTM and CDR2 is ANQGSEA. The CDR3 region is CSVEDSDRGGFF.

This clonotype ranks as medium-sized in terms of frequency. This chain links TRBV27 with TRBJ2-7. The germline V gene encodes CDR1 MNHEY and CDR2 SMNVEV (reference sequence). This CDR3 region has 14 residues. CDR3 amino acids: CASSWRILSYEQYF.

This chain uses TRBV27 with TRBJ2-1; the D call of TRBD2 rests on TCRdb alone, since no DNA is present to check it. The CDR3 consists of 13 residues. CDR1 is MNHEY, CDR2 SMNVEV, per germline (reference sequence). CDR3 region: CASRVAGGVEQFF.

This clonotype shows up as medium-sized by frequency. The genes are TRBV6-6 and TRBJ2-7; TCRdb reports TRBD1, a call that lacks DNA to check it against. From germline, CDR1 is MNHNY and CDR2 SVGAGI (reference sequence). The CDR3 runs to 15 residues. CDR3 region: CASSYGGAGTDEQYF.

CDR3 in amino acids: CSVLTVVNEKLFF. The chain joins TRBV29-1 to TRBJ1-4. CDR1 and CDR2 (germline): SQVTM, ANQGSEA. The CDR3 is 13 residues long. The complete variable domain, with remaining parts taken from reference TRBV29-1 and TRBJ1-4, reads SAVISQKPSRDICQRGTSLTIQCQVDSQVTMMFWYRQQPGQSLTLIATANQGSEATYESGFVIDKFPISRPNLTFSTLTVSNMSPEDSSIYLCSVLTVVNEKLFFGSGTQLSVL.

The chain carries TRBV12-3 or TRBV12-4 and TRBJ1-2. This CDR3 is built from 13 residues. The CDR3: CASSLNPNYGYTF.

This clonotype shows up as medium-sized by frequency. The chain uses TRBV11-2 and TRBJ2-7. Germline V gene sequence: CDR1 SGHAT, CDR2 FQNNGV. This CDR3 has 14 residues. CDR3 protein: CASSLGHGTYEQYF. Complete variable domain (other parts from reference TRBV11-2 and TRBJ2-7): EAGVAQSPRYKIIEKRQSVAFWCNPISGHATLYWYQQILGQGPKLLIQFQNNGVVDDSQLPKDRFSAERLKGVDSTLKIQPAKLEDSAVYLCASSLGHGTYEQYFGPGTRLTVT.

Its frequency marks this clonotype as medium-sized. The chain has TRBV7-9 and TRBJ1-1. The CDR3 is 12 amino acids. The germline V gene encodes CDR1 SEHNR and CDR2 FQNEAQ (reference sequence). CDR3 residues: CASSPLEGAAFF.

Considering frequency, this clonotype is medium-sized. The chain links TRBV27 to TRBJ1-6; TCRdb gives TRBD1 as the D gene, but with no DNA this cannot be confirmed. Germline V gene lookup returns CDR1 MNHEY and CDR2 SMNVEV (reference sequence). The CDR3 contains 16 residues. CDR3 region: CASSEDRDPFNSPLHF.

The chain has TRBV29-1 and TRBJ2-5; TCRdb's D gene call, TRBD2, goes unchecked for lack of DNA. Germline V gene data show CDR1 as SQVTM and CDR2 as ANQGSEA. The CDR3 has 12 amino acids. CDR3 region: CSGERGEETQYF.

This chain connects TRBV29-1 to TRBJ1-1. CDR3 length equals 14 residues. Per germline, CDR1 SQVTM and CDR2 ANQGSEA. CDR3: CSVLKSGLNTEAFF.

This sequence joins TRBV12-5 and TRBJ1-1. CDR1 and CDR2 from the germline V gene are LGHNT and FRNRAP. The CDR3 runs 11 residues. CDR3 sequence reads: CASGTNTEAFF.

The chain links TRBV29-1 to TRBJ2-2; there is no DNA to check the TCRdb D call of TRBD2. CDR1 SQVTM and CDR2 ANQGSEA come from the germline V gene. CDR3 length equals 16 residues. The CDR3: CSVGGRGLTNTGELFF.